This T cell receptor beta chain is drawn from a study of blood T cell repertoires in COVID-19. For the study at large: PBMCs, B-cell-depleted T cells, or T cells provided the cDNA or gDNA that made up the material.

Researchers sorted participants into cohorts using their self-reported clinical history. In the original analysis: Estimation of nucleated cell counts was performed using reference gene primer amplification. Assay: immunoSEQ multiplex PCR; the TCRdb copy retains only in-frame clones and omits some. The D gene and trimming were derived from the DNA, and the V and J assignments and clone size from that table. Of about 50,000 clones listed, almost 80% are singletons. CDR1 MNHEY and CDR2 SVGEGT come from the germline V gene. Trimming at V came to 1 base and at J to 4 bases, leaving 2 bases not matched to a gene. CDR3 length: 15 residues.

Sequenced input: PBMCs or T cells enriched from blood (not recorded which). The receptor comes from a woman between 45 and 65 years old with acute COVID-19. The chain employs TRBV6-2 or TRBV6-3 and TRBJ1-5; TRBD1 matches 9 bases. The CDR3 DNA follows: TGTGCCAGCAGTTACTTAGGACAGGGGAATCAGCCCCAGCATTTT. Translation gives CASSYLGQGNQPQHF.